This T cell receptor (beta chain) was sequenced during a study of CD4 T cells in relation to SARS-CoV-2 and coronaviruses (dated by TCRdb to the early 2020s). With regard to the full study: Using patient-derived lymphoblastoid cell lines, the shared crossreactive spike epitopes were mapped to their HLA restriction. The study assessed, at the TCR clonotype level, memory CD4+ T cell crossreactivity between SARS-CoV-2 and common cold coronavirus spike proteins. A different, Illumina-based TCR-beta assay was used to sequence expansion assays from other donors in the study. Samples from a few pre-COVID donors and the naive versus memory experiments were sequenced with the Adaptive Biotechnologies TCR-sequencing kit; other data were Illumina-based.

Results the study describes overall, beyond this receptor: Memory CD4+ clonotypes crossrecognizing SARS-CoV-2 and at least one common cold coronavirus spike were found in 60% to 75% of donors. The study was constrained by small numbers of patients and of tested TCRs. Because the crossreactivity analysis focused on spike protein, crossreactivity against other viral proteins was not assessed. Significantly weaker SARS-CoV-2-driven expansion was shown by crossreactive clones than by monoreactive clones, consistent with antigenic imprinting. Naive versus memory sequencing indicated the assay detects memory recall responses rather than primary responses primed during culture. Because no donor provided both pre-pandemic and post-infection samples, tracing the source of pre-existing responses was limited.

About this clone: The target of this receptor is not known. Qualities for individual bases were not recorded, and no much larger clone is one base off.

CD4+ T cells from unexposed donors were collected before the COVID-19 pandemic (2011-2018). Naive and memory CD4+ T cells were separated from cryopreserved PBMCs by first enriching for CD4 and then performing EasySep naive CD4+ T cell enrichment. Leukapheresis product for the unexposed donors was bought commercially. PBMCs were isolated from leukapheresis product or whole blood by Ficoll-Paque PLUS gradient centrifugation. PBMCs were either cryopreserved at -140°C or used fresh in the expansion assay. The QIAamp Micro DNA Kit was used to extract genomic DNA from the CD4+ T cells. DNA from uncultured naive and memory CD4+ T cells underwent immunoSEQ TCR-beta sequencing at deep resolution. The source study handled its data this way. During preprocessing, nonproductive sequences were discarded, as were any CDR3s that did not begin with C, did not end with F or W, or were shorter than 7 amino acids. Cultured and uncultured naive and memory CD4+ repertoires were searched for previously identified spike- and CEF-reactive CDR3s. CDR3 homology was quantified as pairwise Levenshtein distance, calculated with the stringdist R package after three terminal residues were trimmed from each end. This is the immuneACCESS table as TCRdb keeps it, with only in-frame sequences that have V and J called. A part of the clones is gone; compared with another copy, unresolved V genes explain less than half, and the rest is unexplained. The DNA gave D and trimming, while V, J and clone size come from that table. This sample lists 60,000 to 85,000 clones; 80% to 95% were detected once. The ten largest make up approximately 0.2% of the sample.

The CDR3 runs 15 amino acids, cysteine and phenylalanine included. Only the CDR3 DNA is retained, 45 bases long and in frame from the first base. In the germline V gene, CDR1 corresponds to MNHEY and CDR2 to SVGAGI. At the junction V is shortened by 6 bases and J by 6 bases; bases outside the gene matches: 8. The sample taken for sequencing was naive CD4+ T cells from PBMCs. Explained via the paper, the cell subset or site label denotes: naive CD4+ T cells isolated by negative enrichment. Recombination connected TRBV6-5 to TRBJ2-1; TRBD1 fits 10 bases in the junction. The TCR was taken from a human donor in good health. CDR3 reads: CASRAWDRGSNEQFF. The DNA sequence follows: TGTGCCAGCAGAGCTTGGGACAGGGGTTCCAATGAGCAGTTCTTC.